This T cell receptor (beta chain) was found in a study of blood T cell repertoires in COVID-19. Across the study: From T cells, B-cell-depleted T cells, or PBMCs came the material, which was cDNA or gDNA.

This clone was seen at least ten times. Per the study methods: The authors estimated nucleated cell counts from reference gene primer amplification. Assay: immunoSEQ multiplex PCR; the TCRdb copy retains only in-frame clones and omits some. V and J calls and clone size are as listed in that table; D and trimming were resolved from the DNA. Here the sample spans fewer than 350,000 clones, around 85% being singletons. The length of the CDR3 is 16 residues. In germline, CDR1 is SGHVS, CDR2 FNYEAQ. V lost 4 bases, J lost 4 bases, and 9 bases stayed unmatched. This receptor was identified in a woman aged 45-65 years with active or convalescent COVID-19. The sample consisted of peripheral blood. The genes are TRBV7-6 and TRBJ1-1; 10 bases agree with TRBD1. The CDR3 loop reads CASSSRDRGEFTEAFF. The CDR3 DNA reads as TGTGCCAGCAGCTCCCGGGACAGGGGTGAGTTCACTGAAGCTTTCTTT.